Shown below are 29 T cell receptor beta chains from a single sample sequenced in a study of blood T cell repertoires in COVID-19. TCRdb keeps only in-frame clones here, not all; method: immunoSEQ multiplex PCR. The sample has some 270,000 clones; over 75% are singletons. Sequencing input: PBMCs or T cells enriched from blood (not recorded which). The origin of the receptors is a woman in her thirties or forties who had been exposed to COVID-19.

This chain links TRBV29-1 with TRBJ2-1; the D is unclear. V was trimmed by 3 bases and J by 15 bases, leaving 12 bases between them. From germline, CDR1 is SQVTM and CDR2 ANQGSEA. The CDR3 contains 10 residues. The CDR3 protein is CSVDHSLGFF. DNA for the CDR3: TGCAGCGTTGATCACAGTTTGGGGTTCTTC.

This clone was observed once. The rearrangement uses TRBV7-6 and TRBJ2-1; TRBD2 might be the D (5 bases). The germline V gene has CDR1 SGHVS and CDR2 FNYEAQ. V gave up 5 bases and J gave up 0 bases, with 11 bases separating them. This CDR3 is built from 15 residues. The CDR3 here is CASSRSASSYNEQFF. The CDR3 region has the DNA TGTGCCAGCAGCCGTAGCGCAAGCTCCTACAATGAGCAGTTCTTC.

The J gene is TRBJ2-3, the V gene TRBV7-6; the D gene is possibly TRBD2 (5 bases). The CDR3 is 18 amino acids. Per germline, CDR1 SGHVS and CDR2 FNYEAQ. Trimming shortened V by 1 base and J by 2 bases, and 19 bases separated the two germline ends. The CDR3 is CASSLGTDERADTDTQYF. The CDR3 DNA follows: TGTGCCAGCAGCTTAGGAACCGACGAAAGAGCGGACACAGATACGCAGTATTTT.

This chain connects TRBV10-3 to TRBJ1-1, with 7 bases aligning to TRBD1. Trimming at V came to 0 bases and at J to 7 bases, leaving 2 bases not matched to a gene. This CDR3 region has 13 residues. Germline V gene sequence: CDR1 ENHRY, CDR2 SYGVKD. CDR3 sequence (DNA): TGTGCCATCAGTGAGTCTCCAGGGGGTGAAGCTTTCTTT. Protein product: CAISESPGGEAFF.

The rearrangement uses TRBV7-2 and TRBJ2-1; 11 positions match TRBD2. Per the germline V gene, CDR1 is SGHTA and CDR2 is FQGNSA. J lost 4 bases, V lost 5 bases, and 7 bases had no gene match. The CDR3 consists of 16 residues. DNA of the CDR3: TGTGCCAGCAGCATAAAAAGGACTAGCGGGTACAATGAGCAGTTCTTC. The encoded protein is CASSIKRTSGYNEQFF.

The J gene is TRBJ1-2, the V gene TRBV28; D remains ambiguous. V was cut by 5 bases and J by 5 bases, with 12 bases left in between. Germline V CDR1 and CDR2: MDHEN, SYDVKM. This CDR3 is 13 amino acids long. CDR3 loop: CASSTDTPYGYTF. As DNA, the CDR3 is TGTGCCAGCAGTACCGACACTCCTTATGGCTACACCTTC.

The sample holds one count of this clone. The chain couples TRBV30 to TRBJ1-2; 7 bases are a match to TRBD1. Germline V gene data show CDR1 as GTSNPN and CDR2 as SVGIG (reference sequence). After removal of 1 base from V and 8 bases from J, the junction contained 7 bases not matched to a gene. This CDR3 region has 13 residues. The CDR3 DNA is TGTGCCTGGAGTGATTCAGGGGGACACGGCTACACCTTC. Encoded protein: CAWSDSGGHGYTF.

This chain connects TRBV7-9 to TRBJ1-4, with no clear D. This CDR3 has 15 residues. CDR1 and CDR2 from the germline V gene are SEHNR and FQNEAQ (reference sequence). The ends were cut back, 2 bases at V and 8 bases at J, with 15 bases in the middle. The CDR3 is CASSLPLAVEEKLFF. DNA of the CDR3: TGTGCCAGCAGCTTACCTCTGGCGGTCGAAGAAAAACTGTTTTTT.

The CDR3 loop is CASSLDGGLVGGYTF. Here the CDR3 DNA reads TGTGCCAGCAGCTTGGATGGGGGCCTAGTGGGTGGCTACACCTTC. The chain is built from TRBV5-4 and TRBJ1-2, with a tentative D call TRBD1 (6 bases). The CDR3 is 15 residues long. V lost 0 bases and J 7 bases, leaving 16 bases between the germline ends. Germline V lookup: CDR1 SGHNT, CDR2 YYREEE (reference sequence).

The chain carries TRBV3-1 (or the pseudogene TRBV3-2) and TRBJ2-2; tentatively, D is TRBD2 (6 bases). Trimming removed 1 base at V and 0 bases at J, with 9 bases between. This CDR3 is 16 amino acids long. Germline V gives CDR1 LGHDT, CDR2 YNNKEL (reference sequence). The CDR3 sequence is CASSQGRGSNTGELFF. The CDR3 DNA reads TGTGCCAGCAGCCAAGGGCGGGGTTCGAACACCGGGGAGCTGTTTTTT.

The rearrangement joins TRBV6-2 or TRBV6-3 to TRBJ1-5; D call uncertain. The length of the CDR3 is 16 residues. Germline assignment: CDR1 MNHEY and CDR2 SVGEGT. The V gene lost 0 bases and the J gene lost 4 bases, with 13 bases spanning the gap. The CDR3 reads CASSYSKISGNQPQHF. CDR3 DNA: TGTGCCAGCAGTTACTCTAAAATATCGGGAAATCAGCCCCAGCATTTT.

This chain connects TRBV7-2 to TRBJ1-5, with D tentatively TRBD1 (5 bases). Trimming took off 1 base at V and 6 bases at J, with 10 bases between the two ends. The CDR3 sequence is 14 residues long. Germline V gives CDR1 SGHTA, CDR2 FQGNSA. The CDR3 is CASSLVQGGQPQHF. The CDR3 DNA is TGTGCCAGCAGCTTAGTCCAGGGAGGTCAGCCCCAGCATTTT.

The chain has TRBV27 and TRBJ1-2; D possibly corresponds to TRBD1 (5 bases). This CDR3 region has 14 residues. The V end was cut by 6 bases, the J end by 6 bases, with 17 bases between. Germline CDR1 MNHEY, CDR2 SMNVEV (reference sequence). The CDR3 loop is CASRNRGLLDGYTF. For the CDR3, the DNA is TGTGCCAGCAGAAATCGGGGACTCTTGGATGGCTACACCTTC.

This chain uses TRBV27 with TRBJ2-3; D is possibly TRBD1 (6 bases). This CDR3 has 15 residues. The germline V gene has CDR1 MNHEY and CDR2 SMNVEV (reference sequence). Trimming pared 4 bases from V and 6 bases from J, leaving 17 bases between. The CDR3 DNA follows: TGTGCCAGCAGTTACTCACAGGGCCACCGGGATACGCAGTATTTT. This codes for CASSYSQGHRDTQYF.

The chain is built from TRBV6-2 or TRBV6-3 and TRBJ2-7; 10 nucleotides match TRBD2. CDR1 MNHEY and CDR2 SVGEGT come from the germline V gene. Germline trimming cut 5 bases from V and 2 bases from J; bases unmatched to any gene: 12. The CDR3 has 17 amino acids. The CDR3 here is CASSLTAGTSEPYEQYV. In DNA, the CDR3 is TGTGCCAGCAGTCTCACGGCCGGGACTAGCGAGCCCTACGAGCAGTACGTC.

This clone turned up a few times. The DNA of the CDR3 is TGTGCCAGCAGCCAGGGGGCGGCAGGCGAAGCTTTCTTT. Residues: CASSQGAAGEAFF. The V and J genes are TRBV3-1 (or the pseudogene TRBV3-2) and TRBJ1-1; TRBD1 might be the D (6 bases). This CDR3 is 13 amino acids long. Germline V CDR1 and CDR2: LGHDT, YNNKEL (reference sequence). The V and J ends lost 3 bases and 8 bases respectively, with 13 bases between them.

This chain links TRBV7-9 with TRBJ1-1; 7 positions match TRBD1. CDR1 SEHNR and CDR2 FQNEAQ come from the germline V gene (reference sequence). Losses at the gene ends were 5 bases for V and 8 bases for J; bases not matched to a gene: 8. CDR3 length equals 13 residues. CDR3 protein: CASSGGTAPEAFF. CDR3 DNA sequence: TGTGCCAGCAGCGGCGGGACAGCCCCCGAAGCTTTCTTT.

The chain is built from TRBV6-5 and TRBJ1-5; 7 bases line up with TRBD1. The CDR3 is 14 residues long. The junction had 4 bases not matched to a gene; V was cut back by 5 bases and J by 3 bases. Looked up from germline, CDR1 is MNHEY and CDR2 is SVGAGI. The CDR3 coding sequence is TGTGCCAGCAGTCCAGACAGGGACAATCAGCCCCAGCATTTT. Protein product: CASSPDRDNQPQHF.

The V gene is TRBV19, the J gene TRBJ1-1, with a weak D call TRBD1 (6 bases). Per germline, CDR1 LNHDA and CDR2 SQIVND (reference sequence). Trimming left V 7 bases short and J 4 bases short, with 13 bases between. The CDR3 runs to 13 residues. For the CDR3, the DNA is TGTGCCAGTACCCTACAGGGTACCACTGAAGCTTTCTTT. Translation gives CASTLQGTTEAFF.

V and J are TRBV28 and TRBJ1-2; D gene ambiguous. The CDR3 totals 11 residues. V was pared by 7 bases and J by 6 bases, with 9 bases between. Per the germline V gene, CDR1 is MDHEN and CDR2 is SYDVKM. CDR3 protein: CASTSGDGYTF. For the CDR3, the DNA is TGTGCCAGCACATCGGGAGATGGCTACACCTTC.

This clone was seen only once. The chain uses TRBV6-4 and TRBJ1-2; D is undetermined. V lost 0 bases and J 5 bases, leaving 7 bases between the germline ends. Germline values: CDR1 MRHNA, CDR2 SNTAGT. The length of the CDR3 is 13 residues. CDR3 nucleotides: TGTGCCAGCAGTGACTCGACGGGTTATGGCTACACCTTC. Residues: CASSDSTGYGYTF.

CDR3 in amino acids: CASSTGGSSTDTQYF. The CDR3 DNA is TGTGCCAGCAGTACAGGGGGCTCGAGCACAGATACGCAGTATTTT. The V call is TRBV9, the J call TRBJ2-3, with 9 bases that match TRBD1. Germline V gene data show CDR1 as SGDLS and CDR2 as YYNGEE. Trimming removed 5 bases from V and 0 bases from J; junction bases left unmatched: 4. This CDR3 has 15 residues.

The V gene is TRBV18, the J gene TRBJ2-7; 10 positions match TRBD2. The length of the CDR3 is 15 residues. Germline V lookup: CDR1 KGHSH, CDR2 LQKENI. Germline trimming cut 2 bases from V and 6 bases from J; bases unmatched to any gene: 7. The CDR3 protein is CASSPRLAGASEQYV. The CDR3 bases are TGTGCCAGCTCACCAAGACTAGCGGGCGCATCCGAGCAGTACGTC.

This chain uses TRBV7-9 with TRBJ1-4; D is perhaps TRBD1 (5 bases). The CDR3 has 16 residues. The germline V gene has CDR1 SEHNR and CDR2 FQNEAQ (reference sequence). Trimming took off 5 bases at V and 2 bases at J, with 15 bases between the two ends. The CDR3 sequence: CASSLQTGGTNEKLFF. As DNA, the CDR3 is TGTGCCAGCAGCCTACAGACGGGGGGTACTAATGAAAAACTGTTTTTT.

The gene calls are TRBV4-3 and TRBJ2-7; 13 positions match TRBD2. With 4 bases clipped from V and 3 bases from J, the junction kept 6 bases outside the gene matches. CDR3 length: 16 residues. Looked up from germline, CDR1 is LGHNA and CDR2 is YSLEER. CDR3 sequence (DNA): TGCGCCAGCAGCCCTACTAGCGGGGGGGCCTTCTACGAGCAGTACTTC. Encoded protein: CASSPTSGGAFYEQYF.

The V gene is TRBV6-5, the J gene TRBJ2-7; 11 nucleotides line up with TRBD1. The length of the CDR3 is 15 residues. V shed 6 bases and J 6 bases; nucleotides not matched to a gene: 10. The germline V gene has CDR1 MNHEY and CDR2 SVGAGI. The CDR3, as DNA: TGTGCCAGCAGCAAAAATCCGGGACAGGGGGGCGAGCAGTACGTC. Translating gives CASSKNPGQGGEQYV.

This chain joins TRBV3-1 (or the pseudogene TRBV3-2) and TRBJ1-1, with D maybe TRBD1 (6 bases). Germline CDR1 LGHDT, CDR2 YNNKEL (reference sequence). CDR3 length: 15 residues. The V end lost 1 base, the J end lost 5 bases, and 14 bases lay between the germline ends. The CDR3 sequence: CASSQGGGSWTEAFF. The CDR3 nucleotides read TGTGCCAGCAGCCAAGGCGGGGGCTCGTGGACTGAAGCTTTCTTT.

The V gene is TRBV28, the J gene TRBJ2-4, with D perhaps matching TRBD2 (6 bases). The V and J ends lost 2 bases and 7 bases respectively, with 15 bases between them. Germline CDR1 MDHEN, CDR2 SYDVKM. The CDR3 has 15 amino acids. This CDR3 is CASSLGRSAGNIQYF. The CDR3 nucleotides read TGTGCCAGCAGTTTAGGTCGGTCTGCGGGGAACATTCAGTACTTC.

The rearrangement uses TRBV9 and TRBJ2-5, with 9 positions matching TRBD2. Trimming took 0 bases from V and 9 from J; bases not matched to a gene: 12. CDR3 length: 16 residues. The germline V gene has CDR1 SGDLS and CDR2 YYNGEE. The CDR3 DNA reads as TGTGCCAGCAGCGTAGGGCTAGCGGGGCTCCCTGGAGCCCAGTACTTC. Protein product: CASSVGLAGLPGAQYF.